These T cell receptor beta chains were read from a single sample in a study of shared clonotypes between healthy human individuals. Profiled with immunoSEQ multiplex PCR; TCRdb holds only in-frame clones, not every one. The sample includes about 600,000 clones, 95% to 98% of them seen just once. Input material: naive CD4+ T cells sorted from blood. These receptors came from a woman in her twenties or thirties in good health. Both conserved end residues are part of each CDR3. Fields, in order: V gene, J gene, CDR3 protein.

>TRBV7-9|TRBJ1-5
CASSDDRSNQPQHF
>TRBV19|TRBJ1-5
CASSIDQWSYNQPQHF
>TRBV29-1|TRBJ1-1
CSVDRGFTEAFF
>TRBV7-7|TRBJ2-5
CASSMGLAGVETQYF
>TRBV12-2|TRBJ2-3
CASRLGKPGPGADTQYF
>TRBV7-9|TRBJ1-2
CASSFGNPSGYTF
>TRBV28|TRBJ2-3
CASSLYSGVAGGPSTDTQYF
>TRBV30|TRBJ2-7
CAWGTGMGEQYF
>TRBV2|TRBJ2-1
CASSRQGPYNEQFF
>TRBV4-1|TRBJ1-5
CASSGRLGGQQYSNQPQHF
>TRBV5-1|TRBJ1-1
CASSLVLNTEAFF
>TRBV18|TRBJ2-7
CASSRGPSYEQYF
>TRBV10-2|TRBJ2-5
CASSGQGAGETQYF
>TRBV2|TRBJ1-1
CASRQTVYSEAFF
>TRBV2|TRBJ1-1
CASSRQGGPWNTEAFF
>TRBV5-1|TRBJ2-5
CASSLVGKTQYF
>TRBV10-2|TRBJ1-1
CASSDTAPEIEAFF
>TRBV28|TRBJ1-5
CASSPADRRSQPQHF
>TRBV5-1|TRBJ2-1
CASSLDGQGINEQFF
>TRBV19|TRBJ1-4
CASNPGTGVGEKLFF
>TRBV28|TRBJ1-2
CASSPTGHYGYTF
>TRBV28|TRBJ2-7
CASTTAGASASPYEQYF
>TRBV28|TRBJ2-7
CASSPPRAAYEQYF
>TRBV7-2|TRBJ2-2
CASSLAIGGAGTGELFF
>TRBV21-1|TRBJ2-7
CASSTLGPSLDRDGHEQYF
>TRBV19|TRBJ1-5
CASSEDRNNQPQHF
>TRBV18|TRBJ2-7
CASSPTGRYEQYF
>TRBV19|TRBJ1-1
CASSVRGGTTEAFF
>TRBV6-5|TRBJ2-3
CASTLAVSTDTQYF
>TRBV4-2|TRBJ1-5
CASSPMTGKSNQPQHF
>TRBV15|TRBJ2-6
CATSRDPADGSGANVLTF
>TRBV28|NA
CATDGRGGYEQYF
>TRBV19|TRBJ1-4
CASSRAGTGEKLFF
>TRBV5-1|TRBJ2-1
CASSSLGLAGDNEQFF
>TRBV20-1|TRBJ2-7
CSARDRGEQYF
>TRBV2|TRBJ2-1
CASSPDSSYNEQFF
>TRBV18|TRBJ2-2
CASSPRGTGELFF
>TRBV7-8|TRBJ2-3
CASSLARLKRFTDTQYF
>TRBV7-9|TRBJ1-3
CASSPPIFLGNTIYF